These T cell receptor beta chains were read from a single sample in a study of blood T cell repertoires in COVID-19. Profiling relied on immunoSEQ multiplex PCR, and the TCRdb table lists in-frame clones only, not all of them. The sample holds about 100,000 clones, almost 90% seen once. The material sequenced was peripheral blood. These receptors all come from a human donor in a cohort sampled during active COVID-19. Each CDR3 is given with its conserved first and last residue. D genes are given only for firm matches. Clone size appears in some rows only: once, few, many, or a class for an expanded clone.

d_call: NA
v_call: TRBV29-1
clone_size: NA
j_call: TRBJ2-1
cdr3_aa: CSTGQHGGEQFF
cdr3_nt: TGCAGCACCGGACAACACGGGGGTGAGCAGTTCTTC

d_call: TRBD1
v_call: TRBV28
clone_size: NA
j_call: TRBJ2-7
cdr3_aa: CASRVTTGGGYEQYF
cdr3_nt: TGTGCCAGCAGGGTAACAACAGGGGGCGGGTACGAGCAGTACTTC

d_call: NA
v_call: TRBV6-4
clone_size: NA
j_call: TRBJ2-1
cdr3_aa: CASSDGGAQNEQFF
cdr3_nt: TGTGCCAGCAGTGATGGGGGGGCGCAGAATGAGCAGTTCTTC

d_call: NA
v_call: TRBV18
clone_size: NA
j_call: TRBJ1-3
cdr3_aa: CASSEGFGNTIYF
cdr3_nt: TGTGCCAGCTCAGAGGGATTCGGAAACACCATATATTTT

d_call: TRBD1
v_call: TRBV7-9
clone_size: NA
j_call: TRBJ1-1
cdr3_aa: CASSSVPGQGNTEAFF
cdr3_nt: TGTGCCAGCAGCTCCGTCCCGGGACAGGGGAACACTGAAGCTTTCTTT

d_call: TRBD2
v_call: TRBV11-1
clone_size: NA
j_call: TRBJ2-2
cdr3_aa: CASRGEGNTGELFF
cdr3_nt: TGTGCCAGCAGGGGGGAGGGGAACACCGGGGAGCTGTTTTTT

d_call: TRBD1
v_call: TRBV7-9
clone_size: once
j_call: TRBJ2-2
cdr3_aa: CASSLPQTGGSHGTGELFF
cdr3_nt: TGTGCCAGCAGCTTACCTCAGACAGGGGGCTCTCACGGCACCGGGGAGCTGTTTTTT

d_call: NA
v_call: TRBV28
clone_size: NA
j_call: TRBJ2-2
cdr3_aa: CASHPPPRPGELFF
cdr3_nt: TGTGCCAGCCACCCCCCTCCCAGGCCCGGGGAGCTGTTTTTT

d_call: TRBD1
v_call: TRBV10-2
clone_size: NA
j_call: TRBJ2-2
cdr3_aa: CASGYRGRSTGELFF
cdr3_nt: TGCGCCAGCGGATACAGGGGGAGGAGCACCGGGGAGCTGTTTTTT

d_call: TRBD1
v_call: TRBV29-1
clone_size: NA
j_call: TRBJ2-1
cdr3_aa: CSVEGQGANEQFF
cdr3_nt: TGCAGCGTTGAGGGGCAGGGGGCAAATGAGCAGTTCTTC

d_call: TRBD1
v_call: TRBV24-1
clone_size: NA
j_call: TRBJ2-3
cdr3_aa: CATSEDRGADTQYF
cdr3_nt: TGTGCCACCAGTGAGGACAGGGGGGCAGATACGCAGTATTTT